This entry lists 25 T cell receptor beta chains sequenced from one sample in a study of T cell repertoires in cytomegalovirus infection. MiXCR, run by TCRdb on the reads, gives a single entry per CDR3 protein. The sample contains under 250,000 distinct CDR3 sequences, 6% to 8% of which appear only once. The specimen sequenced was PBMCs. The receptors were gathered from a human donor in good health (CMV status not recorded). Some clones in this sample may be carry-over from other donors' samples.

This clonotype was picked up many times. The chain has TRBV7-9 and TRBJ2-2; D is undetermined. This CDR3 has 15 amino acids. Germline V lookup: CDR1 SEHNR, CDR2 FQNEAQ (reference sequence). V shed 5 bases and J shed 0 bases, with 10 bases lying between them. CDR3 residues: CASSQHDTNTGELFF. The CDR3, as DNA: TGTGCCAGCAGCCAACATGACACGAACACCGGGGAGCTGTTTTTT. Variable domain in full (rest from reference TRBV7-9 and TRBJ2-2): DTGVSQNPRHKITKRGQNVTFRCDPISEHNRLYWYRQTLGQGPEFLTYFQNEAQLEKSRLLSDRFSAERPKGSFSTLEIQRTEQGDSAMYLCASSQHDTNTGELFFGEGSRLTVL.

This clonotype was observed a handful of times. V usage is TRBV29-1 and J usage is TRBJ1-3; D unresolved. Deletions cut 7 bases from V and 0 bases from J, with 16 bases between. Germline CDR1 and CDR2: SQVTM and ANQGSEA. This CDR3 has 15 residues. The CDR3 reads CSGALGSISGNTIYF. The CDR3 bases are TGCAGCGGTGCCCTAGGGTCCATCTCTGGAAACACCATATATTTT.

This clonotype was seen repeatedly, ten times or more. CDR3 DNA: TGTGCCAGCAGCCCCGACGCAGGGACAGGAGCCACAGATACGCAGTATTTT. Protein: CASSPDAGTGATDTQYF. This chain uses TRBV7-9 with TRBJ2-3, with TRBD1 identical over 8 bases. The J segment lost 2 bases and the V segment lost 5 bases, leaving 12 bases of the junction unmatched. Germline V gene sequence: CDR1 SEHNR, CDR2 FQNEAQ (reference sequence). CDR3 size: 17 residues.

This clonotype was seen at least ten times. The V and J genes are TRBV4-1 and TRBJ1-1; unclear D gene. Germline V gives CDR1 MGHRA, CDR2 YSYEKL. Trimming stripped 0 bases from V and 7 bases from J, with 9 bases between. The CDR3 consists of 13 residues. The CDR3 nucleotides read TGCGCCAGCAGCCAAGAAGCAGCCTTTGAAGCTTTCTTT. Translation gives CASSQEAAFEAFF.

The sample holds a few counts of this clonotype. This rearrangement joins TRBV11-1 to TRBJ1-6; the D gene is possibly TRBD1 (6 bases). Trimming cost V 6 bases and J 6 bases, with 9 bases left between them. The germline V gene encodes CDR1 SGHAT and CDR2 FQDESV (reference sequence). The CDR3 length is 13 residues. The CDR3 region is CASRTGPNSPLHF. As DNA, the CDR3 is TGTGCCAGCAGGACAGGCCCTAATTCACCCCTCCACTTT.

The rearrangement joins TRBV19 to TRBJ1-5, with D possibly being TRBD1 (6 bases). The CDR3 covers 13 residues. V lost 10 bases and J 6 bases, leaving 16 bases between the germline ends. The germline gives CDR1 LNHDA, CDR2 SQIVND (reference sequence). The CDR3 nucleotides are TGTGCCACTACGGAAGACAGGATTCAGCCCCAGCATTTT. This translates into CATTEDRIQPQHF.

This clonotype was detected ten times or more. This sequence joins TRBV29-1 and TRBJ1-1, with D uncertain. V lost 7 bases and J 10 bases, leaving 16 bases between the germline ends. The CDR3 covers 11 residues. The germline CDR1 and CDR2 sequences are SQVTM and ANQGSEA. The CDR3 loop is CSGGWEAVAFF. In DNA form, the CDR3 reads TGCAGCGGGGGATGGGAGGCGGTAGCTTTCTTT.

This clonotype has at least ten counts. The CDR3 loop is CASNQGQGGGYGYTF. The CDR3 nucleotides read TGTGCCAGCAACCAGGGACAGGGAGGCGGCTATGGCTACACCTTC. The chain has TRBV12-3 or TRBV12-4 and TRBJ1-2; 9 bases are shared with TRBD1. The CDR3 sequence is 15 residues long. V was pared by 7 bases and J by 4 bases, with 10 bases of the junction left unmatched.

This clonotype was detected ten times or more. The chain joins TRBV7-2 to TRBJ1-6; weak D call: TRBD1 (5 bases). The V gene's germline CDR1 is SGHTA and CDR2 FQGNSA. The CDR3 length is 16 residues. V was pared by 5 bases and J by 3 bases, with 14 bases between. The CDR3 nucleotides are TGTGCCAGCAGCCTTGGGGGGGACTTCTATAATTCACCCCTCCACTTT. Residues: CASSLGGDFYNSPLHF.

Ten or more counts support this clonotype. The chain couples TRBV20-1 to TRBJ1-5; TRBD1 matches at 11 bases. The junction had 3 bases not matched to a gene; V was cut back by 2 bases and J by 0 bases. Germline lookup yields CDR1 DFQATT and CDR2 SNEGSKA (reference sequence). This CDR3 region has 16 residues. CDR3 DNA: TGCAGTGCTAGACGGGACAGGGGGTTTAGCAATCAGCCCCAGCATTTT. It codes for CSARRDRGFSNQPQHF.

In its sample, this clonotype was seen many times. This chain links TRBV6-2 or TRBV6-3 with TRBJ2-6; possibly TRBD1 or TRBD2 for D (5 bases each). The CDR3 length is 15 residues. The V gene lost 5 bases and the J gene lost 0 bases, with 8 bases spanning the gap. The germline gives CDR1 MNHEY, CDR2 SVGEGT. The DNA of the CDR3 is TGTGCCAGCAGTCACGGGACCTCTGGGGCCAACGTCCTGACTTTC. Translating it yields CASSHGTSGANVLTF.

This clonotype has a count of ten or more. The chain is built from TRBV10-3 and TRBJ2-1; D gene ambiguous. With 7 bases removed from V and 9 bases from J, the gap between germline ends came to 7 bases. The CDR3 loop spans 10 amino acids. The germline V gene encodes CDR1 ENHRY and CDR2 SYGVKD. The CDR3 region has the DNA TGTGCCATCACGCAGAGTGAGCAGTTCTTC. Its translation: CAITQSEQFF.

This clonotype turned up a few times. CDR3 residues: CSVSSSGALYNSPLHF. The CDR3 DNA reads TGCAGTGTCTCCTCGTCAGGGGCGTTATATAATTCACCCCTCCACTTT. The V gene is TRBV20-1, the J gene TRBJ1-6; D is possibly TRBD1 (6 bases). Trimming cost V 7 bases and J 4 bases, with 20 bases left between them. CDR1 and CDR2 (germline): DFQATT, SNEGSKA (reference sequence). This CDR3 has 16 amino acids.

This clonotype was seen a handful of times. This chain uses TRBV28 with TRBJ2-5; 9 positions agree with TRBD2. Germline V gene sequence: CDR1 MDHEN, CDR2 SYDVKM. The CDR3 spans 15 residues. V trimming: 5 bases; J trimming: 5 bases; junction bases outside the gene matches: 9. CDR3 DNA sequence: TGTGCCAGCAGTCCCTCGGGACTAGCTGAGGAGACCCAGTACTTC. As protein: CASSPSGLAEETQYF.

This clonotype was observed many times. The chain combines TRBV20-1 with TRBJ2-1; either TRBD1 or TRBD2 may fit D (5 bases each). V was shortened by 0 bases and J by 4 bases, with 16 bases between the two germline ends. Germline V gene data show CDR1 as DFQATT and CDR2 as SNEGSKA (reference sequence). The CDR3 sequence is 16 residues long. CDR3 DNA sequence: TGCAGTGCTAGAGATATGGGAAGGGGACCTTACAATGAGCAGTTCTTC. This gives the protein CSARDMGRGPYNEQFF.

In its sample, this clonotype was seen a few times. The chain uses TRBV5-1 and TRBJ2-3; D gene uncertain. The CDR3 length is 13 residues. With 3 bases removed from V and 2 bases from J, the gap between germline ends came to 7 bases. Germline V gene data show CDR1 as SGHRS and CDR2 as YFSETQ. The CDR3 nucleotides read TGCGCCAGCAGCTCGAGAAACACAGATACGCAGTATTTT. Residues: CASSSRNTDTQYF.

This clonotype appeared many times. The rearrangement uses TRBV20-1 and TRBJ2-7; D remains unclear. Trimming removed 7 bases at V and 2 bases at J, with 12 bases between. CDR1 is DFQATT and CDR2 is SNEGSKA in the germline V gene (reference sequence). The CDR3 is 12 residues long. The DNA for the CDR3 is TGCAGTGGCCGACTTAACCCCTACGAGCAGTACTTC. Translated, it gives CSGRLNPYEQYF.

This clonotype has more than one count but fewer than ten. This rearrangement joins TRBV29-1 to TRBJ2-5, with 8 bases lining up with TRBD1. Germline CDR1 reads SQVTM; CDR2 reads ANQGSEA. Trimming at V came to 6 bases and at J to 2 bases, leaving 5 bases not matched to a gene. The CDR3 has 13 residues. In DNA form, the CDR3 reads TGCAGCGTCTCTCGGACAGGGCAAGAGACCCAGTACTTC. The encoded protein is CSVSRTGQETQYF.

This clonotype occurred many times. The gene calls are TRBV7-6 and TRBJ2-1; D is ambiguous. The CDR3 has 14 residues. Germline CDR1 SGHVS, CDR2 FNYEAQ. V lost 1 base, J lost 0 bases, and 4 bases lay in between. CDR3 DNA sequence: TGTGCCAGCAGCTTAGGGACCTCCTACAATGAGCAGTTCTTC. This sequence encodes CASSLGTSYNEQFF.

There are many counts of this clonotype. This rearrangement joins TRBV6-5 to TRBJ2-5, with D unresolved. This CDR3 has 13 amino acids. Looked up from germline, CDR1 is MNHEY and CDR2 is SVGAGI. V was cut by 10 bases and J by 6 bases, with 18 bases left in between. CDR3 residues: CAISSDGAKTQYF. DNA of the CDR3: TGTGCCATCAGCTCGGACGGCGCGAAGACCCAGTACTTC.

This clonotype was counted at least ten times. The CDR3 region has the DNA TGTGCCAGCAGCTTAGTAGGCAGGGAGGGGGAGACCCAGTACTTC. Its protein product is CASSLVGREGETQYF. The chain uses TRBV7-2 and TRBJ2-5, with 7 bases that match TRBD2. The germline gives CDR1 SGHTA, CDR2 FQGNSA. The CDR3 runs 15 residues. The V segment lost 1 base and the J segment 5 bases; nucleotides outside the gene matches: 7.

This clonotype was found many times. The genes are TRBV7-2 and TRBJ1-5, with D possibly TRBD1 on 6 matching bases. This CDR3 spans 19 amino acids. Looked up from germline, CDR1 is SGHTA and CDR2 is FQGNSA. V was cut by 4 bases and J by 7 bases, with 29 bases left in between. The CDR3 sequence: CASSSTSGVDRDLYQPQHF. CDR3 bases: TGTGCCAGCAGCTCGACGTCGGGAGTGGACAGAGACCTTTACCAGCCCCAGCATTTT.

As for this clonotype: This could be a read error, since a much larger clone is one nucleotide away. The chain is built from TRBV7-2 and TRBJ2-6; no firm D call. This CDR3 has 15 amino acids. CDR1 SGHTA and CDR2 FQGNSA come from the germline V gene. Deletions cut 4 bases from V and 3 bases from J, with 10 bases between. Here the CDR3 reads CASSSRSYGANVLTF. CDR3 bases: TGTGCCAGCAGCTCCCGCTCCTATGGGGCCAACGTCCTGACTTTC.

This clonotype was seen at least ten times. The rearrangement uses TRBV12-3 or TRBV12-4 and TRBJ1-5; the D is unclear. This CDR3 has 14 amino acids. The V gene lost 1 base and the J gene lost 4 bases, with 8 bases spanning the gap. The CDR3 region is CASSLGFPNQPQHF. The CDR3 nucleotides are TGTGCCAGCAGTTTAGGTTTTCCAAATCAGCCCCAGCATTTT.

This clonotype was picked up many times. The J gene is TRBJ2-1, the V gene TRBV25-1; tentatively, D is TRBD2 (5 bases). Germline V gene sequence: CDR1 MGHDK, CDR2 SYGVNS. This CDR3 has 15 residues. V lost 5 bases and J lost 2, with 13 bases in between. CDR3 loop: CASSPPIGTYNEQFF. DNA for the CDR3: TGTGCCAGCAGTCCCCCCATCGGGACCTACAATGAGCAGTTCTTC.